Shown below are 9 T cell receptor beta chains from a single sample sequenced in a study of shared clonotypes between healthy human individuals. TCRdb keeps only in-frame clones here, not all; method: immunoSEQ multiplex PCR. The sample carries about 2.5 million clones, about 90% recorded once. Source material: naive CD4+ T cells from PBMCs. Noted subset: CD45RA+ positively selected. The receptors come from a man younger than 35 in good health. Some clones in this sample may be carry-over from other donors' samples.

The chain joins TRBV7-3 to TRBJ2-1, with 7 nucleotides matching TRBD1. This CDR3 region has 15 residues. The germline V gene has CDR1 SGHTA and CDR2 FQGTGA. Losses at the gene ends were 5 bases for V and 11 bases for J; bases not matched to a gene: 15. The CDR3: CASSPTGLGFGKQFF. The CDR3 nucleotides read TGTGCCAGCAGCCCGACAGGGTTAGGATTCGGGAAGCAGTTCTTC.

The chain joins TRBV19 to TRBJ2-2, with D unresolved. Germline CDR1 LNHDA, CDR2 SQIVND (reference sequence). The CDR3 is 14 amino acids. Trimming left V 3 bases short and J 0 bases short, with 5 bases between. CDR3 nucleotide sequence: TGTGCCAGTAGTATGGTGGCGAACACCGGGGAGCTGTTTTTT. Protein sequence: CASSMVANTGELFF.

As for this clone: This likely comes from a read error, as the CDR3 has no conserved phenylalanine or tryptophan at its end. The gene calls are TRBV30 and TRBJ1-2; no reliable D call. The CDR3 spans 15 residues. V shed 2 bases and J shed 0 bases, with 13 bases lying between them. From germline, CDR1 is GTSNPN and CDR2 SVGIG (reference sequence). Here the CDR3 reads CAWSSPQVANYGYTL. CDR3 DNA sequence: TGTGCCTGGAGTTCCCCCCAGGTAGCTAACTATGGCTACACCCTC.

This sequence joins TRBV12-5 and TRBJ2-1, with D unclear. The CDR3 is 11 residues long. Germline V gene data show CDR1 as LGHNT and CDR2 as FRNRAP. Trimming took off 6 bases at V and 7 bases at J, with 7 bases between the two ends. As DNA, the CDR3 is TGTGCTAGTGGGGGTACGAATGAGCAGTTCTTC. This sequence encodes CASGGTNEQFF.

This chain links TRBV28 with TRBJ1-2, with D unresolved. V was pared by 4 bases and J by 7 bases, with 16 bases between. The CDR3 is made up of 14 amino acids. CDR1 is MDHEN and CDR2 is SYDVKM in the germline V gene. The CDR3 sequence: CASSSPGRVGGYTF. The CDR3 nucleotides are TGTGCCAGCAGTTCCCCCGGGCGAGTAGGTGGCTACACCTTC.

The count of this clone is one. The CDR3 region has the DNA TGTGCCAGCAGCGGGATGGCGCGCGGGAGGCGGGATGAGCAGTTCTTC. Its protein is CASSGMARGRRDEQFF. V gene TRBV9 combines with J gene TRBJ2-1; 8 bases are shared with TRBD2. With V trimmed by 3 bases and J by 8 bases, 13 bases remained unmatched. This CDR3 contains 16 residues. CDR1 is SGDLS, CDR2 YYNGEE, per germline.

This clone has more than one count but fewer than ten. V is TRBV7-9 and J is TRBJ1-1, with D possibly matching TRBD1 (5 bases). This CDR3 region has 13 residues. The V gene's germline CDR1 is SEHNR and CDR2 FQNEAQ (reference sequence). The germline V and J ends were trimmed by 5 bases and 4 bases, with 11 bases remaining between them. The CDR3 sequence: CASSLTVSTEAFF. CDR3 nucleotides: TGTGCCAGCAGCCTGACAGTTAGCACTGAAGCTTTCTTT.

This rearrangement joins TRBV29-1 to TRBJ2-3, with TRBD2 as a possible D gene (6 bases). This CDR3 has 12 residues. V lost 3 bases and J lost 8, with 12 bases in between. The germline V gene has CDR1 SQVTM and CDR2 ANQGSEA. DNA for the CDR3: TGCAGCGTTGAGCGGGAATGGGGTACGCAGTATTTT. It translates to CSVEREWGTQYF.

This clone was seen a few times. The chain carries TRBV27 and TRBJ1-1; D possibly corresponds to TRBD1 (5 bases). Looked up from germline, CDR1 is MNHEY and CDR2 is SMNVEV (reference sequence). V was shortened by 4 bases and J by 3 bases, with 15 bases between the two germline ends. CDR3 length: 15 residues. The DNA of the CDR3 is TGTGCCAGCAGTTATCGTCAGGGATTGGACACTGAAGCTTTCTTT. Translating gives CASSYRQGLDTEAFF.